This paragraph reports one TCR beta chain. Authors' analysis steps: Estimates of nucleated cell counts were drawn from the amplification of reference gene primers. Produced via immunoSEQ multiplex PCR; TCRdb's table is partial and in-frame only. V and J calls and clone size come straight from that table; D and trimming were deduced from the DNA. The table lists about 190,000 clones, roughly nine tenths of them singletons. The sample is drawn from a study of blood T cell repertoires in COVID-19. Background on the study: Specimens from acute and convalescent COVID-19 originated in the United States, Italy and Spain. PBMCs, B-cell-depleted T cells, or T cells provided the cDNA or gDNA that made up the material.

Specimen: peripheral blood. The source is a woman aged 25-40 years with active or convalescent COVID-19.

Here the CDR3 DNA reads TGTGCCAGCAGCCCAGCCGACAGCTGGGCCGGGGAGCTGTTTTTT. Residues: CASSPADSWAGELFF. The genes are TRBV7-8 and TRBJ2-2; a possible D gene is TRBD1 (5 bases). The CDR3 runs to 15 residues. V was pared by 5 bases and J by 6 bases, with 16 bases between. Germline V gene lookup returns CDR1 SGHVS and CDR2 FQNEAQ.